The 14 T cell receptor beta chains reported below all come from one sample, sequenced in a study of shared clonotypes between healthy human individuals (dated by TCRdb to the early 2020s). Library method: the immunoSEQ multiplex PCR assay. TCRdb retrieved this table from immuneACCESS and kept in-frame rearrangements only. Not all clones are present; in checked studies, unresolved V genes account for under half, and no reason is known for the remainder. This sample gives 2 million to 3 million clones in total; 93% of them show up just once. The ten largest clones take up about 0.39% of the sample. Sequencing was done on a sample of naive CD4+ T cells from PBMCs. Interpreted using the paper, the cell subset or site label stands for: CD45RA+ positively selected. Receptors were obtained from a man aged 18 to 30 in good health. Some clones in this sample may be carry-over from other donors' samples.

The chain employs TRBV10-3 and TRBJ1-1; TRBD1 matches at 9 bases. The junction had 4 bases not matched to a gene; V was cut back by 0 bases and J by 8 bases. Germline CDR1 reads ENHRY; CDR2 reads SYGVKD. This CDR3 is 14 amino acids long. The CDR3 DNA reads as TGTGCCATCAGTGAGTCGGGGGACAGGGAAGAAGCTTTCTTT. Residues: CAISESGDREEAFF.

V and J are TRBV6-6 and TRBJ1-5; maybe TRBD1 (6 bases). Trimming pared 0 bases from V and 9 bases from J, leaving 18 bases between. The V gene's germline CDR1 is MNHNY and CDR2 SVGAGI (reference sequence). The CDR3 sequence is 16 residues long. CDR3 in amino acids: CASSYSTGHGMWPQHF. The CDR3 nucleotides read TGTGCCAGCAGTTACTCGACGGGACACGGAATGTGGCCCCAGCATTTT.

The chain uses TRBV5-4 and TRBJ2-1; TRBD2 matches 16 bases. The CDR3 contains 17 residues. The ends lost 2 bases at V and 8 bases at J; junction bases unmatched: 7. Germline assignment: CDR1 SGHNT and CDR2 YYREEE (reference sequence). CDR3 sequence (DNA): TGTGCCAGCAGCTTAACCGGGACTAGCGGGAGGGGCCATGAGCAGTTCTTC. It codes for CASSLTGTSGRGHEQFF. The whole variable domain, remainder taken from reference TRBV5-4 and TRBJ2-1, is ETGVTQSPTHLIKTRGQQVTLRCSSQSGHNTVSWYQQALGQGPQFIFQYYREEENGRGNFPPRFSGLQFPNYSSELNVNALELDDSALYLCASSLTGTSGRGHEQFFGPGTRLTVL.

The CDR3 coding sequence is TGCGCCAGCAGCGTGGACCGCCCCACAGATACGCAGTATTTT. Translated: CASSVDRPTDTQYF. V usage is TRBV5-1 and J usage is TRBJ2-3; D is undetermined. Germline V lookup: CDR1 SGHRS, CDR2 YFSETQ. The CDR3 sequence is 14 residues long. V was trimmed by 4 bases and J by 2 bases, leaving 11 bases between them.

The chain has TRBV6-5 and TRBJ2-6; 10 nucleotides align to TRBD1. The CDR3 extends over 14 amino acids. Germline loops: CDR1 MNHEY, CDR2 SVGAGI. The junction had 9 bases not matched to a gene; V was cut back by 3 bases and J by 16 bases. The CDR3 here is CASSYPGQGSLLTF. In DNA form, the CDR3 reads TGTGCCAGCAGTTATCCGGGACAGGGGAGCTTACTGACTTTC.

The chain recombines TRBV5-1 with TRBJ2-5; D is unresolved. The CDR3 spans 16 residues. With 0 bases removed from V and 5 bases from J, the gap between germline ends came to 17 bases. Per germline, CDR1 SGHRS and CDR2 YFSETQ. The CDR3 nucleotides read TGCGCCAGCAGCTTGGTCCCCGCCAGGACGTGGGAGACCCAGTACTTC. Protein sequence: CASSLVPARTWETQYF.

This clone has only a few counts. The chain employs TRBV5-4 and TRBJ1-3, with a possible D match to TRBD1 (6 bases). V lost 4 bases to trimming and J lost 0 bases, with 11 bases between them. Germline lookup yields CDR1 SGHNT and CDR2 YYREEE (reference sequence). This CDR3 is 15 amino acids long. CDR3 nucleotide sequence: TGTGCCAGCAGCCGAGACAGGAACTCTGGAAACACCATATATTTT. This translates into CASSRDRNSGNTIYF. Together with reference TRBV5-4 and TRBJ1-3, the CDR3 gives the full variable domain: ETGVTQSPTHLIKTRGQQVTLRCSSQSGHNTVSWYQQALGQGPQFIFQYYREEENGRGNFPPRFSGLQFPNYSSELNVNALELDDSALYLCASSRDRNSGNTIYFGEGSWLTVV.

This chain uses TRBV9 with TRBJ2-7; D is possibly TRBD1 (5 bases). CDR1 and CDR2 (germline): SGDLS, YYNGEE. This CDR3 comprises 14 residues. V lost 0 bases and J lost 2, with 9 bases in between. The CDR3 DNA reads TGTGCCAGCAGCGTAGATTTCAGGGCCTACGAGCAGTACTTC. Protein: CASSVDFRAYEQYF.

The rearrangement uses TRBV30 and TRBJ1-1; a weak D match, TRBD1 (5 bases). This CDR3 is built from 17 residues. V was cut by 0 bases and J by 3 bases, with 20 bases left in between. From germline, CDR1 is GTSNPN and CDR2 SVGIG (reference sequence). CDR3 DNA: TGTGCCTGGAGTGTACTGTTCGGGCAGGGTTTTTACACTGAAGCTTTCTTT. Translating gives CAWSVLFGQGFYTEAFF.

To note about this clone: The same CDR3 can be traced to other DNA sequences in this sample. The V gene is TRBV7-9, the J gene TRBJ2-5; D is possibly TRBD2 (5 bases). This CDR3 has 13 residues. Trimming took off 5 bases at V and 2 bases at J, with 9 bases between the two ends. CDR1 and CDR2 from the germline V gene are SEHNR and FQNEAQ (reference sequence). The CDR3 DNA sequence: TGTGCCAGCAGCCCGGACTCACAAGAGACCCAGTACTTC. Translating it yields CASSPDSQETQYF.

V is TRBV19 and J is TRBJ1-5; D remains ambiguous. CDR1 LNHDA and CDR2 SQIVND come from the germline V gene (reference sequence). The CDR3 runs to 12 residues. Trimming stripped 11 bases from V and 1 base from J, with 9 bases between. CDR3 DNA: TGTGCCTTACGCCACAGCAATCAGCCCCAGCATTTT. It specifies CALRHSNQPQHF.

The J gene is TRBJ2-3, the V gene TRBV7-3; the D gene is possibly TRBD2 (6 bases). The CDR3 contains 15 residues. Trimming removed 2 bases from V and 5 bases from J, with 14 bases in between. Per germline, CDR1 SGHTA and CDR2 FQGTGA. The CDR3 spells CASSLVAAEIDTQYF. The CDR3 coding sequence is TGTGCCAGCAGCTTAGTAGCGGCCGAGATAGATACGCAGTATTTT.

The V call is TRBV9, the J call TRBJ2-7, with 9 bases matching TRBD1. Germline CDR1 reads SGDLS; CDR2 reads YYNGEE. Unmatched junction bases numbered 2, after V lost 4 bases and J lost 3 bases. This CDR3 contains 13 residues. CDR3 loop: CASSPDRGYEQYF. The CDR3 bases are TGTGCCAGCAGCCCGGACAGGGGCTACGAGCAGTACTTC. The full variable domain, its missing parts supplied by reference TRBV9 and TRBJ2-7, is DSGVTQTPKHLITATGQRVTLRCSPRSGDLSVYWYQQSLDQGLQFLIQYYNGEERAKGNILERFSAQQFPDLHSELNLSSLELGDSALYFCASSPDRGYEQYFGPGTRLTVT.

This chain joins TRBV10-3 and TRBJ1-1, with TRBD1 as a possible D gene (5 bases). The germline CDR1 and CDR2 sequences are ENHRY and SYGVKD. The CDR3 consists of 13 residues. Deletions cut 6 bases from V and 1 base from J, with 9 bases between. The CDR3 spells CAISDTGNTEAFF. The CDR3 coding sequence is TGTGCCATCAGCGACACAGGGAACACTGAAGCTTTCTTT.